The T cell receptor (beta chain) under discussion was sequenced for a study of blood T cell repertoires in COVID-19. Study information: Samples taken during acute and convalescent COVID-19 were collected in the United States, Italy and Spain. PBMCs, B-cell-depleted T cells, or T cells provided the cDNA or gDNA that made up the material.

V shed 5 bases and J shed 1 base, with 14 bases lying between them. Per the germline V gene, CDR1 is GTSNPN and CDR2 is SVGIG (reference sequence). The CDR3 contains 14 residues. Enrolled during active infection, Seattle patients were then followed longitudinally. How the authors handled the data: Reference gene primer amplification gave nucleated cell count estimates. Profiled with immunoSEQ multiplex PCR; TCRdb holds only in-frame clones, not every one. That table gives V, J and clone size, and the DNA gave D and trimming. The sample shows fewer than 300,000 clones, less than 85% of them seen only once. This clone was seen only once.

This sequence was found in a human donor with COVID-19, enrolled during active disease. The donor label of this sample is uncertain. Sequencing was done on a sample of peripheral blood. V is TRBV30 and J is TRBJ1-1, with D possibly matching TRBD1 (6 bases). CDR3 sequence reads: CAWHLGGGNTEAFF. The CDR3 DNA follows: TGTGCCTGGCATCTAGGGGGGGGGAACACTGAAGCTTTCTTT.